The 10 T cell receptor beta chains in this list originate from one sample, sequenced in a study of CD4 T cells in relation to SARS-CoV-2 and coronaviruses. For these receptors, no antigen is known. Here immunoSEQ multiplex PCR was the method, and the copy in TCRdb shows in-frame clones only, minus some. The table has about 40,000 clones, around 83% seen once. What was sequenced was naive CD4+ T cells from PBMCs, cultured in vitro. As for subset: naive CD4+ T cells isolated by negative enrichment. All receptors come from an adult with COVID-19.

This clone has more than one count but fewer than ten. This chain connects TRBV19 to TRBJ2-7, with D hard to call. The CDR3 is 12 residues long. V was cut by 5 bases and J by 5 bases, with 10 bases left in between. Germline V gene data show CDR1 as LNHDA and CDR2 as SQIVND (reference sequence). In nucleotides, the CDR3 is TGTGCCAGTAGTCCCGGATGGGACGAGCAGTACTTC. It translates to CASSPGWDEQYF.

V is TRBV2 and J is TRBJ2-3; D not certain. The CDR3 has 11 residues. CDR1 and CDR2 from the germline V gene are SNHLY and FYNNEI. The V end lost 8 bases, the J end lost 5 bases, and 8 bases lay between the germline ends. CDR3 in amino acids: CASLFGDTQYF. The CDR3 region has the DNA TGTGCCAGCCTTTTTGGAGATACGCAGTATTTT.

The chain recombines TRBV18 with TRBJ2-1; D is unclear. The V end lost 4 bases, the J end lost 0 bases, and 10 bases lay between the germline ends. This CDR3 is 15 amino acids long. Per the germline V gene, CDR1 is KGHSH and CDR2 is LQKENI. The CDR3 bases are TGTGCCAGCTCACGAAGTACGAACTCCTACAATGAGCAGTTCTTC. Translating it yields CASSRSTNSYNEQFF.

The V call is TRBV9, the J call TRBJ2-1, with 10 bases fitting TRBD2. V was pared by 4 bases and J by 5 bases, with 9 bases of the junction left unmatched. Germline V gene lookup returns CDR1 SGDLS and CDR2 YYNGEE. CDR3 size: 16 residues. The CDR3 loop is CASSFRGTSENNEQFF. As DNA, the CDR3 is TGTGCCAGCAGCTTTAGGGGGACTAGCGAGAACAATGAGCAGTTCTTC.

The chain carries TRBV7-3 and TRBJ2-2; D unresolved. The germline V gene has CDR1 SGHTA and CDR2 FQGTGA. V lost 2 bases to trimming and J lost 0 bases, with 4 bases between them. CDR3 length equals 14 residues. CDR3 protein: CASSLLANTGELFF. In DNA form, the CDR3 reads TGTGCCAGCAGCTTATTGGCGAACACCGGGGAGCTGTTTTTT.

The genes are TRBV19 and TRBJ2-2; a weak D match, TRBD1 (6 bases). V lost 5 bases and J 6 bases, leaving 10 bases between the germline ends. The CDR3 spans 13 residues. CDR1 LNHDA and CDR2 SQIVND come from the germline V gene (reference sequence). The CDR3 DNA reads as TGTGCCAGTAGTGTACAGGGTGCCGGGGAGCTGTTTTTT. This translates into CASSVQGAGELFF.

The chain has TRBV7-2 and TRBJ2-3; D not certain. The CDR3 runs to 12 residues. V was pared by 4 bases and J by 6 bases, with 8 bases between. Germline CDR1 SGHTA, CDR2 FQGNSA. The CDR3 bases are TGTGCCAGCAGCTCGACTTTCGATACGCAGTATTTT. Translated, it gives CASSSTFDTQYF. The full variable domain, with the rest looked up from reference TRBV7-2 and TRBJ2-3, is GAGVSQSPSNKVTEKGKDVELRCDPISGHTALYWYRQSLGQGLEFLIYFQGNSAPDKSGLPSDRFSAERTGGSVSTLTIQRTQQEDSAVYLCASSSTFDTQYFGPGTRLTVL.

This chain uses TRBV13 with TRBJ2-5; D is perhaps TRBD2 (6 bases). Trimming cost V 2 bases and J 1 base, with 8 bases left between them. Germline values: CDR1 PRHDT, CDR2 FYEKMQ (reference sequence). The CDR3 spans 14 residues. The CDR3 sequence: CASSLRDFQETQYF. CDR3 bases: TGTGCCAGCAGCTTAAGGGACTTCCAAGAGACCCAGTACTTC.

The gene calls are TRBV10-3 and TRBJ2-5; D may match TRBD1 or TRBD2 (5 bases each). V was clipped by 3 bases and J by 4 bases, with 18 bases between them. The germline V gene encodes CDR1 ENHRY and CDR2 SYGVKD. This CDR3 spans 16 amino acids. The CDR3 here is CAISDEAGSSRETQYF. The CDR3 DNA sequence: TGTGCCATCAGTGATGAGGCAGGGAGTTCACGAGAGACCCAGTACTTC.

The chain recombines TRBV6-5 with TRBJ1-5; no firm D call. Per the germline V gene, CDR1 is MNHEY and CDR2 is SVGAGI. V dropped 6 bases and J dropped 3 bases, with 9 bases sitting between them. The CDR3 extends over 13 amino acids. CDR3: CASSGPPNQPQHF. The DNA for the CDR3 is TGTGCCAGCAGCGGCCCTCCCAATCAGCCCCAGCATTTT.